Below, 24 T cell receptor beta chains from the same sample are listed, as sequenced in a study of regulatory T cells in long-lasting Graves disease. The TCR beta library used iRepertoire HTBI primers with Arm-PCR amplification of CDR3. MiXCR, applied by TCRdb to the multiplex PCR reads, yields one record per CDR3 protein. Of about 460,000 distinct CDR3 sequences listed, roughly 22% are singletons. Documented time point: persistent/refractory GD, antithyroid drugs over 5 years with positive TRAb. Following extraction of RNA from PBMCs, that RNA was used to make the TCR library. The sequences come from peripheral blood mononuclear cells (PBMCs), collected when the disease was refractory, from a patient treated with antithyroid drugs. The origin of the receptors is a female donor with Graves disease.

Of note for this clonotype: A much more abundant neighbour one base away suggests this may be a read error. Here the CDR3 reads CASSPLSGGGLEAFF. Written as DNA, the CDR3 is TGTGCCAGCAGCCCCCTTTCTGGCGGGGGGCTTGAAGCTTTCTTT. This rearrangement joins TRBV6-2 or TRBV6-3 to TRBJ1-1; possibly TRBD1 for D (6 bases). CDR1 and CDR2 (germline): MNHEY, SVGEGT. This CDR3 is 15 amino acids long. With 6 bases removed from V and 7 bases from J, the gap between germline ends came to 21 bases.

A remark on this clonotype: A read error is possible here, since a much larger clone lies one base away. The V gene is TRBV2, the J gene TRBJ2-3, with TRBD2 matching over 11 bases. The germline V gene has CDR1 SNHLY and CDR2 FYNNEI. The CDR3 is made up of 15 amino acids. CDR3 nucleotides: TGTGCCAGCAGTGACCTAGCGGGGGGAACAGGTACGCAGTATTTT. Protein: CASSDLAGGTGTQYF.

About this clonotype itself: A much more abundant neighbour one base away suggests this may be a read error. The chain combines TRBV6-1 with TRBJ1-5; D unresolved. The CDR3 runs 12 residues. Trimming shortened V by 8 bases and J by 6 bases, and 11 bases separated the two germline ends. The germline gives CDR1 MNHNS, CDR2 SASEGT. This CDR3 is CASHGNAQPQHF. CDR3 DNA sequence: TGTGCCAGCCATGGGAACGCTCAGCCCCAGCATTTT.

This clonotype was seen a handful of times. This chain uses TRBV4-3 with TRBJ2-7, with TRBD1 identical over 10 bases. From germline, CDR1 is LGHNA and CDR2 YSLEER. V dropped 0 bases and J dropped 6; count of bases not matched to a gene: 11. This CDR3 region has 17 residues. For the CDR3, the DNA is TGCGCCAGCAGCCAAGATCGGGGACAGGGGTCGGCGGTCGAGCAGTACTTC. It encodes CASSQDRGQGSAVEQYF.

This clonotype was detected many times. The gene calls are TRBV7-2 and TRBJ2-7; 8 bases are shared with TRBD1. Germline trimming cut 5 bases from V and 0 bases from J; bases unmatched to any gene: 3. Germline V CDR1 and CDR2: SGHTA, FQGNSA. This CDR3 is 14 amino acids long. The CDR3: CASSTGGISYEQYF. The CDR3 DNA reads TGTGCCAGCAGCACAGGGGGAATCTCCTACGAGCAGTACTTC.

This clonotype was counted at least ten times. The chain uses TRBV2 and TRBJ1-1, with 8 bases fitting TRBD1. Germline assignment: CDR1 SNHLY and CDR2 FYNNEI. Trimming cost V 5 bases and J 1 base; bases outside gene matches: 3. The length of the CDR3 is 14 residues. CDR3 coding DNA: TGTGCCAGCAGTCGGACAGGGCAGAACACTGAAGCTTTCTTT. Encoded protein: CASSRTGQNTEAFF.

This clonotype was counted many times. J is TRBJ2-7 and V is TRBV12-3 or TRBV12-4; D gene unclear. V was clipped by 7 bases and J by 2 bases, with 15 bases between them. There are 14 residues in the CDR3. CDR3 nucleotide sequence: TGTGCCAGCACCACCGCGACGCCACCCTACGAGCAGTACTTC. Residues: CASTTATPPYEQYF.

In this sample, this clonotype turned up many times. CDR3 amino acids: CASSSQGGMNQPQHF. In nucleotides, the CDR3 is TGTGCCAGCAGTAGTCAGGGGGGTATGAATCAGCCCCAGCATTTT. The chain uses TRBV11-2 and TRBJ1-5; 7 nucleotides match TRBD1. CDR1 is SGHAT and CDR2 is FQNNGV in the germline V gene. This CDR3 has 15 residues. The V and J ends lost 6 bases and 4 bases, in that order; junction bases with no gene match: 9.

This clonotype was seen ten or more times. The chain recombines TRBV27 with TRBJ1-4, with a tentative D call TRBD1 (5 bases). The length of the CDR3 is 13 residues. The V gene's germline CDR1 is MNHEY and CDR2 SMNVEV (reference sequence). V was trimmed by 2 bases and J by 4 bases, leaving 5 bases between them. The CDR3 nucleotides read TGTGCCAGCAGTTTAAGGGGTAATGAAAAACTGTTTTTT. It specifies CASSLRGNEKLFF.

In this sample, this clonotype turned up many times. The chain links TRBV30 to TRBJ2-5; no firm D call. Germline V gives CDR1 GTSNPN, CDR2 SVGIG (reference sequence). The CDR3 loop spans 13 amino acids. Trimming removed 3 bases from V and 2 bases from J, with 10 bases in between. The DNA for the CDR3 is TGTGCCTGGAGCGTACAAGATCAAGAGACCCAGTACTTC. It specifies CAWSVQDQETQYF.

This chain joins TRBV30 and TRBJ2-5, with 7 bases that match TRBD2. V lost 4 bases, J lost 2 bases, and 10 bases stayed unmatched. CDR3 length: 15 residues. Germline CDR1 is GTSNPN and CDR2 is SVGIG (reference sequence). The DNA for the CDR3 is TGTGCCTGGAAGGGAGGGAGGGGAGGGCAAGAGACCCAGTACTTC. Amino acid sequence: CAWKGGRGGQETQYF.

This clonotype showed up just a few times. In DNA, the CDR3 is TGTGCCAGCAGCTTGGTTCGAAATTCACCCCTCCACTTT. Translation gives CASSLVRNSPLHF. This rearrangement joins TRBV5-5 to TRBJ1-6; D is unresolved. Germline V gives CDR1 SGHKS, CDR2 YYEKEE (reference sequence). The CDR3 is 13 residues long. With 0 bases removed from V and 7 bases from J, the gap between germline ends came to 5 bases.

The sample holds one count of this clonotype. The germline gene is not matched at one end of the junction; a read error may be the cause. The chain employs TRBV7-9 and TRBJ2-1; D possibly corresponds to TRBD1 (6 bases). Germline V gene sequence: CDR1 SEHNR, CDR2 FQNEAQ (reference sequence). CDR3 length: 14 residues. The CDR3 bases are TGTGCCAGCAGCCAGGGGTCAGTATACAACGAGCAGTTCTTC. Protein sequence: CASSQGSVYNEQFF.

This clonotype came up a few times. The V gene is TRBV7-9, the J gene TRBJ2-7; D not resolved. The CDR3 is 13 amino acids. The V gene's germline CDR1 is SEHNR and CDR2 FQNEAQ (reference sequence). V was shortened by 5 bases and J by 6 bases, with 14 bases between the two germline ends. DNA of the CDR3: TGTGCCAGCAGCAGGAACCCCGGCTCCGAGCAGTACTTC. Encoded protein: CASSRNPGSEQYF.

A note on this clonotype: This may be a read error, as it is one base from a much larger clone. The CDR3 here is CASGPGLAEAFF. The CDR3 DNA sequence: TGTGCCAGCGGCCCGGGACTCGCTGAAGCTTTCTTT. The chain combines TRBV5-5 with TRBJ1-1; D possibly corresponds to TRBD1 (5 bases). Germline CDR1 SGHKS, CDR2 YYEKEE (reference sequence). Trimming removed 7 bases from V and 6 bases from J, with 13 bases in between. This CDR3 is built from 12 residues.

There are a few counts of this clonotype. This chain uses TRBV7-9 with TRBJ2-7; possible D gene TRBD1, 5 bases. The CDR3 length is 14 residues. The germline V gene encodes CDR1 SEHNR and CDR2 FQNEAQ (reference sequence). The germline V and J ends were trimmed by 5 bases and 3 bases, with 14 bases remaining between them. The CDR3 DNA follows: TGTGCCAGCAGCCCCCCGACAGCAGACTACGAGCAGTACTTC. Protein sequence: CASSPPTADYEQYF. Based on the CDR3 plus reference TRBV7-9 and TRBJ2-7, the full variable domain is DTGVSQNPRHKITKRGQNVTFRCDPISEHNRLYWYRQTLGQGPEFLTYFQNEAQLEKSRLLSDRFSAERPKGSFSTLEIQRTEQGDSAMYLCASSPPTADYEQYFGPGTRLTVT.

This clonotype was counted at least ten times. The V gene is TRBV6-1, the J gene TRBJ1-2; D unclear. Trimming cost V 4 bases and J 2 bases, with 5 bases left between them. There are 12 residues in the CDR3. Germline-derived CDR1 and CDR2 are MNHNS and SASEGT. The CDR3 bases are TGTGCCAGCAGTGCAGAGAACTATGGCTACACCTTC. It is translated as CASSAENYGYTF.

This chain connects TRBV6-1 to TRBJ1-1, with a possible D match to TRBD1 (5 bases). The germline gives CDR1 MNHNS, CDR2 SASEGT. Between the trimmed V and J ends, which lost 6 bases and 5 bases, there was a span of 13 bases. CDR3 length equals 13 residues. The CDR3 spells CASRMTVWTEAFF. CDR3 in DNA: TGTGCCAGCAGAATGACAGTTTGGACTGAAGCTTTCTTT.

This clonotype has at least ten counts. The chain links TRBV2 to TRBJ1-6; D unclear. Trimming cost V 0 bases and J 8 bases, with 5 bases left between them. Germline V gives CDR1 SNHLY, CDR2 FYNNEI. The CDR3 length is 13 residues. For the CDR3, the DNA is TGTGCCAGCAGTGAAGCAGGGTATTCACCCCTCCACTTT. It yields the protein CASSEAGYSPLHF.

This clonotype was found a few times. The V and J genes are TRBV20-1 and TRBJ1-5; no definite D call. The CDR3 loop spans 13 amino acids. Trimming left V 1 base short and J 4 bases short, with 8 bases between. Germline-derived CDR1 and CDR2 are DFQATT and SNEGSKA (reference sequence). CDR3 nucleotides: TGCAGTGCTAGAGTGGGGAGGAATCAGCCCCAGCATTTT. It specifies CSARVGRNQPQHF.

This clonotype showed up many times. V is TRBV29-1 and J is TRBJ2-5; TRBD1 matches 10 bases. This CDR3 region has 12 residues. Per the germline V gene, CDR1 is SQVTM and CDR2 is ANQGSEA. CDR3 in DNA: TGCAGTGTAGACAGGGGGCAGGAGACCCAGTACTTC. This gives the protein CSVDRGQETQYF.

Regarding this clonotype: This could be a read error, since a much larger clone is one nucleotide away. The chain links TRBV28 to TRBJ1-1; 9 nucleotides line up with TRBD1. Germline V gene data show CDR1 as MDHEN and CDR2 as SYDVKM. CDR3 size: 16 residues. The CDR3 DNA follows: TGTGCCAACAGTTCTTACAGGACAGGGGAAGGCACTGAAGCTTTCTTT. Translated, it gives CANSSYRTGEGTEAFF.

This clonotype was seen only a few times. Here the CDR3 DNA reads TGTGCCAGCAGCTCCCGACAGGGCTACAATGAGCAGTTCTTC. This sequence encodes CASSSRQGYNEQFF. The V gene is TRBV7-9, the J gene TRBJ2-1; 7 nucleotides match TRBD1. The CDR3 extends over 14 amino acids. V shed 4 bases, J shed 3 bases, and the junction held 3 bases outside the gene matches. Germline-derived CDR1 and CDR2 are SEHNR and FQNEAQ (reference sequence).

This clonotype was counted ten times or more. This rearrangement joins TRBV7-6 to TRBJ2-7; a possible D gene is TRBD2 (5 bases). The CDR3 totals 16 residues. Germline lookup yields CDR1 SGHVS and CDR2 FNYEAQ. Between the trimmed V and J ends, which lost 2 bases and 3 bases, there was a span of 17 bases. The DNA for the CDR3 is TGTGCCAGCAGCTTAATCGATAACGGAGAGGGCTACGAGCAGTACTTC. As protein: CASSLIDNGEGYEQYF.